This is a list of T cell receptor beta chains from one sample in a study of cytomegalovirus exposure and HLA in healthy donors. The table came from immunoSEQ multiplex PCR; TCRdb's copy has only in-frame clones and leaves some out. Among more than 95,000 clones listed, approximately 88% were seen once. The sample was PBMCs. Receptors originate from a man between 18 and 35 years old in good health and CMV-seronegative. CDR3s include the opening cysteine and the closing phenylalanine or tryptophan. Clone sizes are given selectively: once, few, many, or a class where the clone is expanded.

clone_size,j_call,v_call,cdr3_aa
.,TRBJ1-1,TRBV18,CASSPGRGLSTEAFF
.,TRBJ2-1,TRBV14,CASSQDSGSGRSSEQFF
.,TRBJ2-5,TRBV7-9,CASSLRLAGGKETQYF
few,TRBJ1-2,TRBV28,CATTTGGGDGYTF
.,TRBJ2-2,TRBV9,CASSPRTSGGTGELFF
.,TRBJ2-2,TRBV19,CASSIQGPRTGELFF
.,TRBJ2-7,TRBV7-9,CASSLSYEQYF
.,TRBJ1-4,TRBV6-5,CASRGRAGEKLFF
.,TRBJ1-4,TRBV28,CASSFTGTGGPFQIF
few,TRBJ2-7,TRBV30,CAWSVSYEQYF
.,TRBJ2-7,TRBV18,CASSPQGSYEQYF
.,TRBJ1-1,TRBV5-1,CASSLAGFSGKDTEAFF
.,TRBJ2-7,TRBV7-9,CASEGQRGYEQYF
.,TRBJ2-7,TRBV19,CASSIPRGYTYEQYF
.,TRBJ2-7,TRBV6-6,CASRYPGTSGVEQYF
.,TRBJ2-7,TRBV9,CASSASGEFGEQYF